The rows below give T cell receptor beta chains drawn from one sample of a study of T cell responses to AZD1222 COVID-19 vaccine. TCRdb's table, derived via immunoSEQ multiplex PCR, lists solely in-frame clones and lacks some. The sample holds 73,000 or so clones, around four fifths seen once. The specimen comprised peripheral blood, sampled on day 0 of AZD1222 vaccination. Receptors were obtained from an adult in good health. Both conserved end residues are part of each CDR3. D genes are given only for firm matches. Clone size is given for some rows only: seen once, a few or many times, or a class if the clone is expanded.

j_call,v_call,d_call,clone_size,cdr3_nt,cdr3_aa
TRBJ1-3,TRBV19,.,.,TGTGCCAGTAGTATAAGGTCGCCGGGACAAGCGTCTGGAAACACCATATATTTT,CASSIRSPGQASGNTIYF
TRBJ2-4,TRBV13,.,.,TGTGCCAGCAGCTTAGGCAGAATAGCCAAAAACATTCAGTACTTC,CASSLGRIAKNIQYF
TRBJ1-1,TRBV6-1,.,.,TGTGCCAGCAGCGAAGACCGAGCCTGGGCAGCTTTCTTT,CASSEDRAWAAFF
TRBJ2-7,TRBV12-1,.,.,TGTGCCAGCAGCTTTCCCGAGACAGAGTACGAGCAGTACTTC,CASSFPETEYEQYF
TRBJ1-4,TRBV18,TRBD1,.,TGTGCCAGCTCACGTCTCACAGGGGAAGGGATCTTGGCAACTAATGAAAAACTGTTTTTT,CASSRLTGEGILATNEKLFF
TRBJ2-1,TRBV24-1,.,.,TGTGCCACCAGTGATTTTCCAATACCCCTAGACAATGAGCAGTTCTTC,CATSDFPIPLDNEQFF
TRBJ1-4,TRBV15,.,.,TGTGCCACCAGCAGAACCGGGACACCCGGCTCAACTAATGAAAAACTGTTTTTT,CATSRTGTPGSTNEKLFF
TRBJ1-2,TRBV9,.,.,TGTGCCAGCAGCGTAGGACAGGATTCGTACTATGGCTACACCTTC,CASSVGQDSYYGYTF
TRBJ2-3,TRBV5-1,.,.,TGCGCCAGCAGCTTGGCGATGGCGGATGGCGGAGTTGATACGCAGTATTTT,CASSLAMADGGVDTQYF
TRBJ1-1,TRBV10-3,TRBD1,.,TGTGCCGTGCTTCTGGGGACAGGGGACAACACTGAAGCTTTCTTT,CAVLLGTGDNTEAFF
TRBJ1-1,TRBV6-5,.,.,TGTGCCAGCACCCCCGTTATAACTGAAGCTTTCTTT,CASTPVITEAFF
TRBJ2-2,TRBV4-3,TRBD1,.,TGCGCCAGCAGCCACCAGCAGGGGGCTGGCGGGGAGCTGTTTTTT,CASSHQQGAGGELFF
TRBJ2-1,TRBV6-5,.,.,TGTGCCAGCAGACACGGGACCATCTACAATGAGCAGTTCTTC,CASRHGTIYNEQFF
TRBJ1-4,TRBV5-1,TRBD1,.,TGCGCCAGCCGGGGGACAGGGGGCTATAATGAAAAACTGTTTTTT,CASRGTGGYNEKLFF
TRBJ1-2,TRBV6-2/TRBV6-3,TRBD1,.,TGTGCCAGCAGTTACTCCGGACAGGGGACTAGTGGCTACACCTTC,CASSYSGQGTSGYTF
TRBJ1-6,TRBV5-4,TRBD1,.,TGTGCCAGCAGCATCGACAGGGACCATTCACCCCTCCACTTT,CASSIDRDHSPLHF
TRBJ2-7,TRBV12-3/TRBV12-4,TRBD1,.,TGTGCCAGCAGCGGGGACAGGGTCTACGAGCAGTACTTC,CASSGDRVYEQYF
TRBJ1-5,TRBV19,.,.,TGTGCCAGTAGTATAGCCCCGGTTGGCAATCAGCCCCAGCATTTT,CASSIAPVGNQPQHF
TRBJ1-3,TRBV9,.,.,TGTGCCAGCAGCGTAGCTACGGGGACTATCGGGCGTGGAAACACCATATATTTT,CASSVATGTIGRGNTIYF
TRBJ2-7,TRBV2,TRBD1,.,TGTGCCAGCAGTGAGTCTTCGGGACAGGGCTACGAGCAGTACTTC,CASSESSGQGYEQYF
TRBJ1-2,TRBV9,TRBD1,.,TGTGCCAGCAGCTTAACCGATCGGACAGGGACGGGAGGCTACACCTTC,CASSLTDRTGTGGYTF
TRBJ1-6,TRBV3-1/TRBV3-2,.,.,TGTGCCAGCAGCCCCGCAGACGGTTATAATTCACCCCTCCACTTT,CASSPADGYNSPLHF
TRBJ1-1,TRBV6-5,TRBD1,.,TGTGCCAGCAGACGGACAGGGGGCACTGAAGCTTTCTTT,CASRRTGGTEAFF
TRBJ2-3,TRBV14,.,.,TGTGCCAGCAGCCAAGAACAGATAGCGATAGATACGCAGTATTTT,CASSQEQIAIDTQYF
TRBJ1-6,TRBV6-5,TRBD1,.,TGTGCCAGCAAGCTTGGGACAGGGCTCAATTCACCCCTCCACTTT,CASKLGTGLNSPLHF
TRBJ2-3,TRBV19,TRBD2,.,TGTGCCAGTAGTATGGAGGGTAGCGGGGGGGGACTTAGCACAGATACGCAGTATTTT,CASSMEGSGGGLSTDTQYF
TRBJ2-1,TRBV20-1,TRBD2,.,TGCAGTGCGAGTAGCGGGGGGGGAGTTGAGCAGTTCTTC,CSASSGGGVEQFF
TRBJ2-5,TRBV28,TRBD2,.,TGTGCCAGCAGTTTATTACGGCTAGCGGGGCGGTCAGAGACCCAGTACTTC,CASSLLRLAGRSETQYF
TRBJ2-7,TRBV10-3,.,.,TGTGCCATGGGGACGGCAAAGGGGCAGTACTTC,CAMGTAKGQYF
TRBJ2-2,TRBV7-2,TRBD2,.,TGTGCCAGCAGCGCGAGCGGGGTGAACACCGGGGAGCTGTTTTTT,CASSASGVNTGELFF
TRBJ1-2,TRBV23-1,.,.,TGCGCCAGCAGTCAATCGAGGTCAGGCAACTATGGCTACACCTTC,CASSQSRSGNYGYTF
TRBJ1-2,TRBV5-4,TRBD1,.,TGTGCCAGCAGCTTGCAGGGGGCCTATGGCTACACCTTC,CASSLQGAYGYTF
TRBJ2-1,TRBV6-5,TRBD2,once,TGTGCCAGCAGCGGGGGGGCCCCGGGCAATGAGCAGTTCTTC,CASSGGAPGNEQFF
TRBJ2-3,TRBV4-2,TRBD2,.,TGTGCCAGCAGCCCAGCGGGGGGGCGGGGAGATACGCAGTATTTT,CASSPAGGRGDTQYF
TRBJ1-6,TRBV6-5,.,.,TGTGCCAGCATACTGGAGACCGATTCACCCCTCCACTTT,CASILETDSPLHF
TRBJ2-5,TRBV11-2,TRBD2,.,TGTGCCAGCAGCCCCGGGGGGGCCTACCTCCAAGAGACCCAGTACTTC,CASSPGGAYLQETQYF
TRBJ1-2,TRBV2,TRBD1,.,TGTGCCAGCACCATGACAGGGGCGGAAGGCTACACCTTC,CASTMTGAEGYTF
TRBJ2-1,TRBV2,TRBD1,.,TGTGCCAGCAGGGAGACAGGGGGCCTCTACAATGAGCAGTTCTTC,CASRETGGLYNEQFF
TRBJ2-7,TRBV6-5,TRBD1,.,TGTGCCAGCAGTTACACCCGGGACAGGGGATTTGACGAGCAGTACTTC,CASSYTRDRGFDEQYF
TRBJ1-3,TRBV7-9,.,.,TGTGCCAGCAGCTCTGGGGAGTTTACTGGAAACACCATATATTTT,CASSSGEFTGNTIYF